This T cell receptor (beta chain) is drawn from a study of CD8 T cells in ankylosing spondylitis (TCRdb year 2017). Study-wide context: The study set out to find disease-linked TCR variants by profiling T cell receptor beta repertoires in ankylosing spondylitis patients and healthy donors. In total, the full study cohort was made up of 100 to 140 healthy donors and 25 to 30 ankylosing spondylitis patients. Samples of peripheral blood were taken, and for ankylosing spondylitis patients, synovial fluid was collected as well.

TCRdb names Illumina HiSeq 2500 as the instrument used. Quantitative 5'-RACE with molecular barcodes was used to prepare TCR beta libraries. As for how the authors treated the data: Disease-linked TCR variants were identified with a new computational method built on a probabilistic model of VDJ rearrangement. TCRdb ran its own pipeline on the public reads, namely fastp trimming at Q25 and MiXCR clone calling, and kept in-frame beta chains. Rows merge per CDR3 protein into single entries with the most common DNA and genes. The authors' filters were not applied to this entry. This sample is represented by 350,000 or so distinct CDR3 sequences; approximately 14% of them were singletons. Together, the top ten hold roughly 1.1% of the sample. This clonotype has only a few counts. Which antigen it targets is not known. Qualities for individual bases were not recorded, and no much larger clone is one base off.

Findings and caveats that apply to the study as a whole: Blood from ankylosing spondylitis patients appeared to be characterized by a TCR beta motif composed of roughly 8 highly homologous amino acid variants. Significant enrichment of the disease-linked clones was reported in matched synovial fluid samples from ankylosing spondylitis patients. In peripheral blood, the disease-linked clones were found at relatively low frequencies and had a CD8+ phenotype. Some TCR beta motif variants had previously been reported in synovial fluid and blood of reactive arthritis patients, which suggested common disease-initiation mechanisms.

The CDR3 runs 12 amino acids, cysteine and phenylalanine included. Only CDR3 DNA remains: 36 bases, in frame from the first base. The germline V gene (reference sequence) yields LGHDT for CDR1 and YNNKEL for CDR2. V drops 5 bases and J drops 0 bases, leaving 5 bases in between. The chain is encoded by TRBV3-1 joined to TRBJ2-7, with no confidently assigned D gene. Sequenced input: blood, either unsorted or a sorted T cell fraction (not recorded which). This sequence was found in a male donor with ankylosing spondylitis or in good health (not recorded which). The nucleotide sequence is given as TGTGCCAGCAGCAAAAACTCCTACGAGCAGTACTTC. The translation is CASSKNSYEQYF.